What follows are 7 T cell receptor beta chains derived from one specimen sequenced in a study of blood T cell repertoires in COVID-19. TCRdb keeps only in-frame clones here, not all; method: immunoSEQ multiplex PCR. Found here are 200,000 to 250,000 clones, 86% of them singletons; the top ten hold approximately 3.1%. The sample was PBMCs or T cells enriched from blood (not recorded which). Receptors originate from a woman aged 45 to 65 in a cohort exposed to, infected with or recovered from COVID-19 (not recorded which).

CDR3 sequence reads: CAWSVPRGAHSGNTIYF. The CDR3 region has the DNA TGTGCCTGGAGTGTACCTCGGGGGGCTCACTCTGGAAACACCATATATTTT. The rearrangement links TRBV30 to TRBJ1-3, with a tentative D call TRBD1 (6 bases). V gave up 0 bases and J gave up 0 bases, with 15 bases separating them. The germline V gene encodes CDR1 GTSNPN and CDR2 SVGIG (reference sequence). The CDR3 has 17 amino acids.

The chain employs TRBV18 and TRBJ2-1; TRBD1 matches at 8 bases. V lost 4 bases, J lost 8 bases, and 13 bases stayed unmatched. The CDR3 is made up of 16 amino acids. Per the germline V gene, CDR1 is KGHSH and CDR2 is LQKENI. The DNA of the CDR3 is TGTGCCAGCTCACGTCCTACAGGGGGAGAAAGGCATGAGCAGTTCTTC. This gives the protein CASSRPTGGERHEQFF. The variable domain in full, completed from reference TRBV18 and TRBJ2-1, reads NAGVMQNPRHLVRRRGQEARLRCSPMKGHSHVYWYRQLPEEGLKFMVYLQKENIIDESGMPKERFSAEFPKEGPSILRIQQVVRGDSAAYFCASSRPTGGERHEQFFGPGTRLTVL.

The chain has TRBV2 and TRBJ1-5; 8 nucleotides agree with TRBD1. This CDR3 is built from 14 residues. V was clipped by 6 bases and J by 7 bases; unmatched bases: 8. The germline V gene encodes CDR1 SNHLY and CDR2 FYNNEI. As DNA, the CDR3 is TGTGCCAGCAGCCGGAACAGGGGGGACCAGCCCCAGCATTTT. Translation gives CASSRNRGDQPQHF.

The J gene is TRBJ1-2, the V gene TRBV5-4; maybe TRBD1 (5 bases). In germline, CDR1 is SGHNT, CDR2 YYREEE (reference sequence). V lost 3 bases and J lost 8, with 17 bases in between. The CDR3 covers 14 residues. Written as DNA, the CDR3 is TGTGCCAGCAGCTATGAACCGGGGGGGGAGGGCTACACCTTC. Amino acid sequence: CASSYEPGGEGYTF.

This chain uses TRBV5-6 with TRBJ1-4; D might be TRBD1 (5 bases). The V end was cut by 0 bases, the J end by 5 bases, with 14 bases between. The CDR3 runs 16 residues. CDR1 is SGHDT, CDR2 YYEEEE, per germline. CDR3 sequence reads: CASSLVGGTGNEKLFF. The CDR3 DNA reads TGTGCCAGCAGCTTGGTAGGCGGGACGGGCAATGAAAAACTGTTTTTT.

The chain combines TRBV2 with TRBJ1-1, with D possibly TRBD1 on 5 matching bases. CDR3 length: 14 amino acids. Trimming pared 1 base from V and 5 bases from J, leaving 11 bases between. Looked up from germline, CDR1 is SNHLY and CDR2 is FYNNEI. DNA for the CDR3: TGTGCCAGCAGTGAAGGCCAGGGACTTACTGAAGCTTTCTTT. Translated: CASSEGQGLTEAFF.

The V gene is TRBV7-9, the J gene TRBJ1-5; tentatively, D is TRBD1 (5 bases). Germline CDR1 reads SEHNR; CDR2 reads FQNEAQ (reference sequence). The CDR3 sequence is 14 residues long. Trimming cost V 3 bases and J 3 bases, with 9 bases left between them. Here the CDR3 DNA reads TGTGCCAGCAGCTTCGGGGGAATCAATCAGCCCCAGCATTTT. This sequence encodes CASSFGGINQPQHF.